The T cell receptor (beta chain) under discussion was sequenced for a study of T cell responses to AZD1222 COVID-19 vaccine. With respect to this clone: Its antigen is unidentified.

Study-wide results and limits: Sampling that yielded the repertoires occurred only after the peak T cell response. Unmutated variant regions are reportedly targeted by nearly half of spike-specific TCRs.

Clones were sequenced by immunoSEQ multiplex PCR, and TCRdb holds only the in-frame ones, with some missing. There are roughly 180,000 clones in the sample; approximately 89% occur only once, and around 1.6% lies in the top ten. Germline values: CDR1 SEHNR, CDR2 FQNEAQ (reference sequence). This CDR3 is 15 amino acids long. With 2 bases clipped from V and 9 bases from J, the junction kept 7 bases outside the gene matches. The sequence came from an adult who received the AZD1222 COVID-19 vaccine. V usage is TRBV7-9 and J usage is TRBJ2-1; 10 positions agree with TRBD2. Source: peripheral blood, taken 28 days after the second AZD1222 dose. DNA for the CDR3: TGTGCCAGCAGCTTAATTACTAGCGGGGTGGCTGAGCAGTTCTTC. Its translation: CASSLITSGVAEQFF.